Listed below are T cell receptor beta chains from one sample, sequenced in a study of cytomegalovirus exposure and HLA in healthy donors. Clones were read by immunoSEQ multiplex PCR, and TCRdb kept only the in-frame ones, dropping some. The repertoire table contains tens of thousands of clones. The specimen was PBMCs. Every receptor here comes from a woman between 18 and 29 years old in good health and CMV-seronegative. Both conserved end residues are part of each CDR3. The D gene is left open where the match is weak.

TGTGCCTGGAGTGTACTAGAGACCCAGTACTTC CAWSVLETQYF TRBJ2-5 - TRBV30
TGTGCCAGCAGCTTAGGACAGGGCCCCTTTTTGGGCACTGAAGCTTTCTTT CASSLGQGPFLGTEAFF TRBJ1-1 TRBD1 TRBV5-4
TGTGCCAGCAGTGAAGCGGACCGACTAGCGCGCGAGACCCAGTACTTC CASSEADRLARETQYF TRBJ2-5 TRBD2 TRBV6-1
TGCGCCAGCAGCCAAGTAATTGGAGGGATGAACACTGAAGCTTTCTTT CASSQVIGGMNTEAFF TRBJ1-1 - TRBV4-1
TGTGCCAGCAGCTTAGCTAGAGAGACCCAGTACTTC CASSLARETQYF TRBJ2-5 - TRBV7-2
TGCAGCGTAGGACAGGGGAACACTGAAGCTTTCTTT CSVGQGNTEAFF TRBJ1-1 TRBD1 TRBV29-1
TGCGCCAGCAGTCGGATTTTAGCGGGGGCCCTCTACGAGCAGTACTTC CASSRILAGALYEQYF TRBJ2-7 TRBD2 TRBV4-1
TGTGCCAGCAGCCAAGATATTAGCGGGGGCACAGATACGCAGTATTTT CASSQDISGGTDTQYF TRBJ2-3 TRBD2 TRBV4-2
TGTGCCAGCAGTTACACCGGAGCAGGAGGACAGCCCCAGCATTTT CASSYTGAGGQPQHF TRBJ1-5 - TRBV6-5
TGTGCCAGCAATCTCGACAGCGGGAGCAATCAGCCCCAGCATTTT CASNLDSGSNQPQHF TRBJ1-5 - TRBV2
TGTGCCAGCAGTGAAGGGACAGGGGGCTCCTACGAGCAGTACTTC CASSEGTGGSYEQYF TRBJ2-7 TRBD1 TRBV6-1
TGTGCCAGCAGTTATTCGGGTGAAAAACTGTTTTTT CASSYSGEKLFF TRBJ1-4 - TRBV28
TGTGCCAGCAGTGATCTAGCGGGAGTCCCCGATACGCAGTATTTT CASSDLAGVPDTQYF TRBJ2-3 TRBD2 TRBV2
TGCGCCAGCAGTCAAACCGGACAGGGGAACACTGAAGCTTTCTTT CASSQTGQGNTEAFF TRBJ1-1 TRBD1 TRBV23-1
TGTGCCAGTAGTATATGGGCTAGCGGGAGCAATGAGCAGTTCTTC CASSIWASGSNEQFF TRBJ2-1 TRBD2 TRBV19
TGCGCCAGCCGGAGGGAGGCGGATGGCTACACCTTC CASRREADGYTF TRBJ1-2 - TRBV5-1
TGCAGCGTCCTAGCGGGAGTTGTGGAAGAGACCCAGTACTTC CSVLAGVVEETQYF TRBJ2-5 TRBD2 TRBV29-1
TGCGCCAGCAGCCGGACAGGGGGTATCACCGGGGAGCTGTTTTTT CASSRTGGITGELFF TRBJ2-2 TRBD1 TRBV5-1
TGTGCCAGCAGTCTCCAGACAGGGCTTAATGAAAAACTGTTTTTT CASSLQTGLNEKLFF TRBJ1-4 TRBD1 TRBV6-1
TGTGCCAGCGGGGCTAGCGGGAGCTCCTACAATGAGCAGTTCTTC CASGASGSSYNEQFF TRBJ2-1 TRBD2 TRBV25-1
TGTGCCAGCAGCTCGCACAGGGAAACATCTGGAAACACCATATATTTT CASSSHRETSGNTIYF TRBJ1-3 - TRBV28
TGCGCCAGCAGGATACAGGGGGCGGGTACTGAAGCTTTCTTT CASRIQGAGTEAFF TRBJ1-1 TRBD1 TRBV5-1
TGTGCCAGCAGTGAAGCGCCCGGGGACACCGGGGAGCTGTTTTTT CASSEAPGDTGELFF TRBJ2-2 - TRBV6-1